This T cell receptor (beta chain) was sequenced for a study of cytomegalovirus exposure and HLA in healthy donors. Looking at the study overall: The roughly 110 validation repertoires were reported in a later analysis to have been generated on the same platform as the roughly 720 first-cohort repertoires.

This clone was observed a single time. Its antigen is not known. Donors were drawn from the approximately 120-subject validation cohort, separate from the approximately 680-subject first cohort. The study, taken as a whole, reports: Specificity of three CMV-associated chains for CMV antigens was verified in vitro.

The germline V gene has CDR1 SGHTA and CDR2 FQGNSA. Trimming took 4 bases from V and 6 from J; bases not matched to a gene: 13. This CDR3 is 16 amino acids long. TCRdb's copy holds only in-frame clones and misses some; the assay was immunoSEQ multiplex PCR. The repertoire consists of under 400,000 clones, with 86% occurring once and the leading ten covering 0.83%. Sequencing used PBMCs. The gene calls are TRBV7-2 and TRBJ2-3; 7 bases agree with TRBD2. This TCR was recovered from a woman under 30 in good health and CMV-seronegative. The CDR3 protein is CASSSYGRGRDDTQYF. In nucleotides, the CDR3 is TGTGCCAGCAGCTCCTACGGTCGCGGGAGAGACGATACGCAGTATTTT. The full variable domain, completed using reference TRBV7-2 and TRBJ2-3, is GAGVSQSPSNKVTEKGKDVELRCDPISGHTALYWYRQSLGQGLEFLIYFQGNSAPDKSGLPSDRFSAERTGGSVSTLTIQRTQQEDSAVYLCASSSYGRGRDDTQYFGPGTRLTVL.